This entry is about one TCR beta chain. This entry belongs to a study of blood T cell repertoires in COVID-19. Study-wide background: Sites across the United States, Italy and Spain contributed samples from acute and convalescent COVID-19. Sources were T cells, B-cell-depleted T cells, or PBMCs; the material itself was cDNA or gDNA.

The authors' processing: The authors estimated nucleated cell counts from reference gene primer amplification. Here immunoSEQ multiplex PCR was the method, and the copy in TCRdb shows in-frame clones only, minus some. Clone size and V and J calls were adopted from that table, with D and trimming inferred from the DNA. The sample contains fewer than 300,000 clones, under 90% of which appear only once. Trimming took 4 bases from V and 0 from J, leaving 11 bases between them. This CDR3 has 15 amino acids. Germline-derived CDR1 and CDR2 are SGHRS and YFSETQ. V usage is TRBV5-1 and J usage is TRBJ1-5; D is perhaps TRBD1 (6 bases). The sequenced material came from peripheral blood. This TCR was recovered from a woman younger than 30 with acute or convalescent COVID-19. The CDR3 DNA sequence: TGCGCCAGCAGCCCCGAGGGGGATAGCAATCAGCCCCAGCATTTT. It encodes CASSPEGDSNQPQHF.